What follows is one T cell receptor (beta chain) and its context. This table comes from immunoSEQ multiplex PCR, and its TCRdb copy is limited to in-frame clones, with some not included. This repertoire shows some 470,000 clones, about 82% found once; its top ten account for around 13%. The data belong to a study of shared clonotypes between healthy human individuals. When samples were unsorted, 75 million to 95 million PBMCs were used for genomic DNA. The CDR3 is made up of 13 amino acids. Germline trimming cut 5 bases from V and 7 bases from J; bases unmatched to any gene: 4. In germline, CDR1 is MNHNS, CDR2 SASEGT.

Material: PBMCs. This chain joins TRBV6-1 and TRBJ2-4, with 8 bases aligning to TRBD1. The origin of this receptor is a woman in her thirties or forties in good health. Some clones in this sample may be carry-over from other donors' samples. CDR3 residues: CASSQGARNIQYF. Here the CDR3 DNA reads TGTGCCAGCAGTCAGGGGGCACGGAACATTCAGTACTTC.